This TCR beta chain stems from a study of cytomegalovirus exposure and HLA in healthy donors. Findings and caveats of the study: Most TCR sequences showed up rarely, but some public TCRs showed up in many donors. Segments of the TCR beta V type were, in most cases, productive about 87% or about 30% of the time in an earlier analysis. In a later analysis, the majority of CMV-associated beta chains seemingly showed HLA restriction. The study labeled 150 to 200 TCR beta chains cytomegalovirus-associated.

Primers: 60 Vbeta forward and 13 Jbeta reverse. The table came from immunoSEQ multiplex PCR; TCRdb's copy has only in-frame clones and leaves some out. The profile shows 65,000 to 75,000 clones, about 73% of them singletons. With respect to this clone: Antigen: not known.

Germline lookup yields CDR1 SGHTA and CDR2 FQGNSA. This CDR3 contains 16 residues. Between the trimmed V and J ends, which lost 2 bases and 0 bases, there was a span of 11 bases. The sample was PBMCs. The clonotype originates from a woman aged 55-70 years in good health and CMV-seropositive. The chain recombines TRBV7-2 with TRBJ1-3; D unresolved. CDR3 loop: CASSLQTRPSGNTIYF. In nucleotides, the CDR3 is TGTGCCAGCAGCTTACAAACCAGGCCCTCTGGAAACACCATATATTTT.